This T cell receptor beta chain stems from a study of human T cells and chemical hapten exposure. The V and J ends lost 0 bases and 0 bases respectively, with 9 bases between them. The CDR3 loop spans 16 amino acids. Germline CDR1 SGHRS, CDR2 YFSETQ. Specified time point: patch test 2, 6 weeks after DPC sensitization. Treatment indicated: therapeutic diphenylcyclopropenone sensitization with weekly scalp DPC. Total RNA was extracted from unfractionated whole blood. TCRdb reprocessed the RACE reads with MiXCR, giving one entry per CDR3 protein. Of tens of thousands of distinct CDR3 sequences detected, less than 11% appear once; the ten largest clones hold around 5%. In regard to this clonotype: Its antigen is unidentified.

Study-level points and caveats: Compared to controls, expanded TCRs made significantly more large clusters of similar CDR3s.

The material was whole blood, obtained in connection with sensitization to the hapten diphenylcyclopropenone (DPC). This TCR was sampled from a woman in her forties or fifties with alopecia areata. Some clones in this sample may be carry-over from other donors' samples. The V call is TRBV5-1, the J call TRBJ2-2, with D possibly being TRBD2 (5 bases). In nucleotides, the CDR3 is TGCGCCAGCAGCTTGGATAGCGCCGCGAACACCGGGGAGCTGTTTTTT. Translating gives CASSLDSAANTGELFF.